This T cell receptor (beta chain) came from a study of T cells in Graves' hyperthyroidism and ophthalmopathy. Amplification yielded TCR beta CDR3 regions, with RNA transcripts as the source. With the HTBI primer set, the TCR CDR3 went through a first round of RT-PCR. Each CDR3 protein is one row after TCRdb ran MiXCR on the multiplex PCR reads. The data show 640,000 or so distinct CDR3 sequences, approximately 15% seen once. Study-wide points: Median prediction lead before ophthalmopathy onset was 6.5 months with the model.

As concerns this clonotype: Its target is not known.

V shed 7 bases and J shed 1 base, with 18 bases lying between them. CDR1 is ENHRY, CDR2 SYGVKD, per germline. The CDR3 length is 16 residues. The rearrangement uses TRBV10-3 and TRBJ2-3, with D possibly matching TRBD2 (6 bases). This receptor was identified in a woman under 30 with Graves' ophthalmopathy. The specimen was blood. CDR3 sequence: CAITATGWEGTDTQYF. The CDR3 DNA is TGTGCCATCACTGCGACTGGGTGGGAGGGCACAGATACGCAGTATTTT.